Described below is a single T cell receptor (beta chain) sequence and its context. The antigen remains unidentified. These data come from a study of T cell responses to AZD1222 COVID-19 vaccine. Here immunoSEQ multiplex PCR was the method, and the copy in TCRdb shows in-frame clones only, minus some. In the table there are more than 80,000 clones, 75% to 90% of which are singletons. Findings and limits, study-wide: Only 5 or 6 individuals given AZD1222 were seropositive at baseline. Only after the peak T cell response were repertoires sampled. Spike-specific TCR breadth and depth both grew after two AZD1222 doses.

Trimming pared 6 bases from V and 6 bases from J, leaving 14 bases between. The CDR3 sequence is 13 residues long. The germline gives CDR1 LNHDA, CDR2 SQIVND (reference sequence). The sequence derives from an adult who received the AZD1222 COVID-19 vaccine. Specimen: peripheral blood, collected 28 days after the second AZD1222 dose. J is TRBJ1-2 and V is TRBV19; possibly TRBD1 for D (6 bases). The CDR3 nucleotides read TGTGCCAGTAGGAGCCAGGGGCGCGATGGCTACACCTTC. Amino acid sequence: CASRSQGRDGYTF.